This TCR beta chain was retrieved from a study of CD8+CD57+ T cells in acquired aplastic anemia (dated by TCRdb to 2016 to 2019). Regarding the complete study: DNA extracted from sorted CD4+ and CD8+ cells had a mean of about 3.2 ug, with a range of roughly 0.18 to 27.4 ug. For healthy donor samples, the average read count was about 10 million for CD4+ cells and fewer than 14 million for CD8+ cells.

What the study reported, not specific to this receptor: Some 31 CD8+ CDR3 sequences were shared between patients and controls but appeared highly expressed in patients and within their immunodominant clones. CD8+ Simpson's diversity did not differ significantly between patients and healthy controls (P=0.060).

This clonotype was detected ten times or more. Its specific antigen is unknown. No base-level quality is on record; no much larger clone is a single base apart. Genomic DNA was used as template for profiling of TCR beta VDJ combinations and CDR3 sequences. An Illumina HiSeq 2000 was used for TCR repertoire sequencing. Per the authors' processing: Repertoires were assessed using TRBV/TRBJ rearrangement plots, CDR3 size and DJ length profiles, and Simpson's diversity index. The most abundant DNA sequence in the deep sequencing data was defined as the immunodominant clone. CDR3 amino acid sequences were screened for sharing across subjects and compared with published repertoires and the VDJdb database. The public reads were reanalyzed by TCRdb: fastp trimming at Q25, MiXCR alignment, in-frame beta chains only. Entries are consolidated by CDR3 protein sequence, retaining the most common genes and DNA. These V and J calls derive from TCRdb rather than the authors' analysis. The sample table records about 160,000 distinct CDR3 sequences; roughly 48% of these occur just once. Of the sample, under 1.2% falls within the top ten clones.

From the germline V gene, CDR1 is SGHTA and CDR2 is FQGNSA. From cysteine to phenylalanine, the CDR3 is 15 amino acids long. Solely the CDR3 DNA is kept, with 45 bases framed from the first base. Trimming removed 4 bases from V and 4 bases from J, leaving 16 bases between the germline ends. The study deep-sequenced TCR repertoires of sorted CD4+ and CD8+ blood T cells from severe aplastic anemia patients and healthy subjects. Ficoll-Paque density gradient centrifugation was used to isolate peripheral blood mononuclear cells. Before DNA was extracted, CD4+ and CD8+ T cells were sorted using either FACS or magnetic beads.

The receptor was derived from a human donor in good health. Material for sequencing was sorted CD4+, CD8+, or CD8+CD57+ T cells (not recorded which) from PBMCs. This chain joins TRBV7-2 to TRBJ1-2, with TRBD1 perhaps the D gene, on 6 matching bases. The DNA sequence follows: TGTGCCAGCAGCTCCTACGGACAAGGGGGCTATGGCTACACCTTC. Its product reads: CASSSYGQGGYGYTF.